The sequence of this T cell receptor (beta chain) was determined in a study of cytomegalovirus exposure and HLA in healthy donors. The J segment lost 2 bases and the V segment lost 6 bases, leaving 6 bases of the junction unmatched. The CDR3 has 14 amino acids. CDR1 and CDR2 (germline): MNHEY, SVGAGI. Use of 60 Vbeta and 13 Jbeta primers characterized the PCR. Produced via immunoSEQ multiplex PCR; TCRdb's table is partial and in-frame only. The sample has 150,000 to 200,000 clones; approximately 65% are singletons. This clone has just a few counts. The clonotype was recovered from a man aged 40-49 years in good health and CMV-seronegative. The sequenced sample consisted of PBMCs. V is TRBV6-5 and J is TRBJ1-1, with 7 nucleotides matching TRBD1. CDR3 coding DNA: TGTGCCAGCAGCGGGACAGCTGTCAACACTGAAGCTTTCTTT. Protein sequence: CASSGTAVNTEAFF.